These T cell receptor beta chains were read from a single sample in a study of CXCR3-negative and CXCR3-positive naive CD8 T cells. From its re-call of the 5' RACE reads, TCRdb lists each CDR3 protein once, without DNA. The repertoire shows tens of thousands of distinct CDR3 sequences; the top ten hold 4% to 5.5%. The sample taken for sequencing was naive CXCR3+ CD8+ T cells from blood. These receptors all come from a human donor in good health. Some clones in this sample may be carry-over from other donors' samples. Each CDR3 is given with its conserved first and last residue. A clone size is listed for some rows: how often the clone was seen (once, few, many), or a class if it is expanded.

j_call | v_call | clone_size | cdr3_aa
TRBJ1-2 | TRBV21-1 | - | CASSQMTANYGYTF
TRBJ2-7 | TRBV23-1 | - | CASTRTYEQYF
TRBJ2-3 | TRBV29-1 | - | CSVGAGGTDTQYF
TRBJ2-7 | TRBV9 | - | CASSVEALGDHEQYF
TRBJ1-1 | TRBV6-2/TRBV6-3 | - | CASSYSIGGARDEAFF
TRBJ2-7 | TRBV7-9 | - | CASSPGQSLPGEQYF
TRBJ2-2 | TRBV10-3 | - | CAISESKLAGPTGELFF
TRBJ2-1 | TRBV12-3/TRBV12-4 | - | CASTPPGVYNEQFF
TRBJ2-1 | TRBV20-1 | - | CSARDLEDNEQFF
TRBJ2-7 | TRBV6-2/TRBV6-3 | - | CASSFARTGGSYEQYF
TRBJ2-2 | TRBV12-3/TRBV12-4 | - | CASRGTGVATGELFF
TRBJ2-7 | TRBV29-1 | - | CSVFILGFGGQYF
TRBJ2-1 | TRBV4-3 | - | CASSQEGQGSYNEQFF
TRBJ2-1 | TRBV10-3 | - | CAMGTSGGEYNEQFF
TRBJ1-4 | TRBV11-2 | - | CASSSGVLLVDEKLFF
TRBJ2-5 | TRBV29-1 | - | CSVDRLTGNQETKYF
TRBJ2-5 | TRBV29-1 | - | CSVEGVFEETQYF
TRBJ2-7 | TRBV6-5 | - | CASSYTIFYEQYF
TRBJ2-1 | TRBV25-1 | - | CASSDFRDYQYNEQFF
TRBJ2-2 | TRBV6-4 | - | CASSAGTSEAGELFF
TRBJ2-5 | TRBV11-2 | - | CASSLGGFGGETQYF
TRBJ1-1 | TRBV6-6 | - | CASSLGTVEAFF
TRBJ2-7 | TRBV7-9 | - | CASSPIQGGSGYEQYF
TRBJ2-1 | TRBV29-1 | - | CSVDRDRDGEQFF
TRBJ2-1 | TRBV4-2 | - | CASSLTLEGSSYNEQFF
TRBJ1-2 | TRBV25-1 | - | CASSDGQYYGYTF
TRBJ1-1 | TRBV27 | - | CASSPHGDLEAFF
TRBJ2-2 | TRBV12-3/TRBV12-4 | - | CASSSRDRDTGELFF
TRBJ2-7 | TRBV4-1 | - | CASSQSTSLYYEQYF
TRBJ2-1 | TRBV7-2 | - | CASSLVLYGGGAYNEQFF
TRBJ2-1 | TRBV29-1 | - | CSVAGTSGSIEQFF
TRBJ2-5 | TRBV7-2 | - | CASSWTSLETQYF
TRBJ2-3 | TRBV20-1 | - | CSARVRLAGALDTQYF
TRBJ2-1 | TRBV7-8 | medium-sized | CASSLYGGEQFF
TRBJ2-1 | TRBV29-1 | - | CSVEAGLAGTYNEQFF
TRBJ2-6 | TRBV29-1 | - | CSVEDWTSGSSGANVLTF
TRBJ2-5 | TRBV15 | - | CATSRDRDRGETQYF
TRBJ2-7 | TRBV5-1 | - | CASSLVGSWFEQYF
TRBJ2-7 | TRBV13 | - | CASSSGETGGPEQYF
TRBJ1-1 | TRBV15 | - | CATSRFRGNTEAFF